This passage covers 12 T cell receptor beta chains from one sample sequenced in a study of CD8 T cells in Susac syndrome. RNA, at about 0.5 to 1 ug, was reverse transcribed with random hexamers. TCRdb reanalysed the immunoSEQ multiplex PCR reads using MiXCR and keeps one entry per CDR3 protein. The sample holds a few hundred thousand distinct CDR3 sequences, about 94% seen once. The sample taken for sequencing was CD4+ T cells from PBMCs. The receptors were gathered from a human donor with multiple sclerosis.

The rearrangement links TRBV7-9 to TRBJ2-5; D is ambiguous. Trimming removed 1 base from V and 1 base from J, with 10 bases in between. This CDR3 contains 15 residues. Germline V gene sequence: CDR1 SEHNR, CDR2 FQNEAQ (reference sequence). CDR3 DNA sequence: TGTGCCAGCAGCTTAGTACGGCAGCTCCAAGAGACCCAGTACTTC. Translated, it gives CASSLVRQLQETQYF.

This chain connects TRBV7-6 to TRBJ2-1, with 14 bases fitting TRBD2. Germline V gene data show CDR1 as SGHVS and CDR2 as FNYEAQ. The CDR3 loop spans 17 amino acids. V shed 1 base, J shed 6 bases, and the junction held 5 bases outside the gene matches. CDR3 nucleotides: TGTGCCAGCAGCTTAGTTGAGACTAGCGGGGGGGTCAATGAGCAGTTCTTC. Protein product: CASSLVETSGGVNEQFF.

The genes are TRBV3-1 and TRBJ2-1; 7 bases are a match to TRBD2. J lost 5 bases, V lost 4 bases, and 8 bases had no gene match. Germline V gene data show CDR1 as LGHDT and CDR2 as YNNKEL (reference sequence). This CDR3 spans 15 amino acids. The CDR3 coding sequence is TGTGCCAGCAGCCCGAACCGGGGAGGGCACAATGAGCAGTTCTTC. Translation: CASSPNRGGHNEQFF.

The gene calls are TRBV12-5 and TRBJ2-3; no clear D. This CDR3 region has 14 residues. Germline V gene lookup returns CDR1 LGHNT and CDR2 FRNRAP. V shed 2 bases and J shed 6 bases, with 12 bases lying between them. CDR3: CASGLSRLGDTQYF. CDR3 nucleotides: TGTGCTAGTGGTTTGAGTCGGCTCGGCGATACGCAGTATTTT.

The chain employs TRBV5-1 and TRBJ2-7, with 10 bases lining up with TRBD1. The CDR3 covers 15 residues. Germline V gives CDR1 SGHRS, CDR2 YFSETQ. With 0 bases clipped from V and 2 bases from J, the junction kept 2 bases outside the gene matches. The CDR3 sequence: CASSLEGTGAYEQYF. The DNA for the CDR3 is TGCGCCAGCAGCTTGGAGGGGACAGGGGCCTACGAGCAGTACTTC.

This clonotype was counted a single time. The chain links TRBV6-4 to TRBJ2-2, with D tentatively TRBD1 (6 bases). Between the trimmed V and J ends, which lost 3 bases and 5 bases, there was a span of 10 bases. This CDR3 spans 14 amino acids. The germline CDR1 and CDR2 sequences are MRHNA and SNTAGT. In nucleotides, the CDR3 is TGTGCCAGCAGTGAACAGGGTAGGACCGGGGAGCTGTTTTTT. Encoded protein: CASSEQGRTGELFF.

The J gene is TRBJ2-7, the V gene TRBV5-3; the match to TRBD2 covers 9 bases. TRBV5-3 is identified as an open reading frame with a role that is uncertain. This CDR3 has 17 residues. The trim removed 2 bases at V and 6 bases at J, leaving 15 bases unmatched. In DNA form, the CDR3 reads TGTGCCAGAAGCTTCGGCACCTGGACTAGCGAGCACTCCGAGCAGTACTTC. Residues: CARSFGTWTSEHSEQYF.

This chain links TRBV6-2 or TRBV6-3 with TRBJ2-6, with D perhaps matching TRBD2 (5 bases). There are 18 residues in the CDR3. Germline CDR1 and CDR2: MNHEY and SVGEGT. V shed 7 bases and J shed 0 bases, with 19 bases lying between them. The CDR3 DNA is TGTGCCAGCACCGAGGGCGTGGGCAGCCCCTCTGGGGCCAACGTCCTGACTTTC. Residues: CASTEGVGSPSGANVLTF.

The CDR3 DNA sequence: TGTGCCAGCTCACCAAGCGGGGCCTTCGACAATGAGCAGTTCTTC. Amino acid sequence: CASSPSGAFDNEQFF. The chain carries TRBV18 and TRBJ2-1; 7 nucleotides agree with TRBD2. The ends lost 2 bases at V and 5 bases at J; junction bases unmatched: 6. Germline CDR1 KGHSH, CDR2 LQKENI. The CDR3 loop spans 15 amino acids.

The CDR3 loop reads CASSPSGQGGEKLFF. For the CDR3, the DNA is TGTGCCAGCTCACCGTCGGGACAGGGAGGTGAAAAACTGTTTTTT. This chain uses TRBV18 with TRBJ1-4, with 9 bases lining up with TRBD1. Trimming cost V 3 bases and J 7 bases; bases outside gene matches: 6. The CDR3 is made up of 15 amino acids. Germline V gives CDR1 KGHSH, CDR2 LQKENI. The whole variable domain, filled in from reference TRBV18 and TRBJ1-4, reads NAGVMQNPRHLVRRRGQEARLRCSPMKGHSHVYWYRQLPEEGLKFMVYLQKENIIDESGMPKERFSAEFPKEGPSILRIQQVVRGDSAAYFCASSPSGQGGEKLFFGSGTQLSVL.

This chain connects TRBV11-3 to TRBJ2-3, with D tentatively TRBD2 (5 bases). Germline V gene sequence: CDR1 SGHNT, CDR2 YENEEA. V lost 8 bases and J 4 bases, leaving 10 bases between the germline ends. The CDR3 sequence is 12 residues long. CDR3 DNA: TGTGCCAGCGAGGGCGGGCCAGATACGCAGTATTTT. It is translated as CASEGGPDTQYF.

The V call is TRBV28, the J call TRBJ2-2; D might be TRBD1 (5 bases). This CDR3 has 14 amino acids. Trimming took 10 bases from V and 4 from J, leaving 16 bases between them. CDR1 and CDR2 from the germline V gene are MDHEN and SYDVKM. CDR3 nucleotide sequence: TGTGCCACTCTGAAGGACACGGCCACCGGGGAGCTGTTTTTT. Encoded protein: CATLKDTATGELFF.